This is a list of T cell receptor beta chains from one sample in a study of T cell repertoires in cytomegalovirus infection. Their antigens remain unidentified. Using its own MiXCR run on the reads, TCRdb lists one record per CDR3 protein. There are about 920,000 distinct CDR3 sequences in the sample; roughly a third occur only once, and 13% lies in the top ten. Sequenced material: cultured CD8+ T cells from PBMCs, taken from culture after CMV antigen stimulation. Source of these receptors: a human donor in good health (CMV status not recorded). Some clones in this sample may be carry-over from other donors' samples. Each CDR3 is given with its conserved first and last residue. The D gene is left open where the match is weak. Clone size is shown for a subset of rows, as once, few, many or a class of expanded clone.

V gene: TRBV6-6
clone size: -
D gene: TRBD1
J gene: TRBJ1-6
CDR3 DNA: TGTGCCAGCAGTTACCCCGGACAGGCCAATAATTCACCCCTCCACTTT
CDR3 protein: CASSYPGQANNSPLHF

V gene: TRBV6-6
clone size: many
D gene: TRBD2
J gene: TRBJ2-1
CDR3 DNA: TGTGCCAGCAGTTATTGGACTAGCGGGGGGGCCTACAATGAGCAGTTCTTC
CDR3 protein: CASSYWTSGGAYNEQFF

V gene: TRBV10-3
clone size: -
D gene: TRBD1
J gene: TRBJ2-6
CDR3 DNA: TGTGCCTCTTGGGACAGGGGGCGTGGGGCCAACGTCCTGACTTTC
CDR3 protein: CASWDRGRGANVLTF

V gene: TRBV5-1
clone size: -
D gene: -
J gene: TRBJ2-3
CDR3 DNA: TGCGCCAGCAGCCCCTGGCTTGGGGATTCGGGAGATACGCAGTATTTT
CDR3 protein: CASSPWLGDSGDTQYF

V gene: TRBV28
clone size: few
D gene: -
J gene: TRBJ1-5
CDR3 DNA: TGTGCCAGCAGTTTGGGGGGTTCTAGGGTGTTTGGCAATCAGCCCCAGCATTTT
CDR3 protein: CASSLGGSRVFGNQPQHF

V gene: TRBV7-9
clone size: -
D gene: -
J gene: TRBJ2-5
CDR3 DNA: TGTGCCAGCAGCTTAGATGTTGGGGTCCAAGAGACCCAGTACTTC
CDR3 protein: CASSLDVGVQETQYF

V gene: TRBV7-6
clone size: many
D gene: -
J gene: TRBJ2-1
CDR3 DNA: TGTGCCAGCAGCTCCCTTCGGGGGAGTCACAATGAGCAGTTCTTC
CDR3 protein: CASSSLRGSHNEQFF

V gene: TRBV27
clone size: -
D gene: -
J gene: TRBJ1-2
CDR3 DNA: TGTGCCAGCAGTTTATCCGGTACACTCTATGGCTACACCTTC
CDR3 protein: CASSLSGTLYGYTF

V gene: TRBV27
clone size: -
D gene: -
J gene: TRBJ2-2
CDR3 DNA: TGTGCCAGCAGTTTGATGTTTAGCGGGAACACCGGGGAGCTGTTTTTT
CDR3 protein: CASSLMFSGNTGELFF

V gene: TRBV27
clone size: few
D gene: TRBD1
J gene: TRBJ2-7
CDR3 DNA: TGTGCCAGCAGTCCGGACAGGGGCACCTCCTACGAGCAGTACTTC
CDR3 protein: CASSPDRGTSYEQYF

V gene: TRBV15
clone size: -
D gene: -
J gene: TRBJ1-1
CDR3 DNA: TGTGCCACCAGCAGCGGGGGGGCCACTGAAGCTTTCTTT
CDR3 protein: CATSSGGATEAFF

V gene: TRBV7-9
clone size: few
D gene: -
J gene: TRBJ1-1
CDR3 DNA: TGTGCCAGCAGAAAGACCCTTGGGGGGATGAACACTGAAGCTTTCTTT
CDR3 protein: CASRKTLGGMNTEAFF

V gene: TRBV6-5
clone size: few
D gene: TRBD1
J gene: TRBJ2-6
CDR3 DNA: TGTGCCAGCAGTAAGACAGGGGCCTTATACTCTGGGGCCAACGTCCTGACTTTC
CDR3 protein: CASSKTGALYSGANVLTF

V gene: TRBV27
clone size: -
D gene: TRBD1
J gene: TRBJ2-5
CDR3 DNA: TGTGCCAGCGCCGGACAGGCCGACCTCCCGGGAGAGACCCAGTACTTC
CDR3 protein: CASAGQADLPGETQYF

V gene: TRBV27
clone size: -
D gene: -
J gene: TRBJ1-5
CDR3 DNA: TGTGCCAGCAGTTCGACCTGGGGCAGGGGCGGTCAGCCCCAGCATTTT
CDR3 protein: CASSSTWGRGGQPQHF

V gene: TRBV12-5
clone size: -
D gene: -
J gene: TRBJ1-5
CDR3 DNA: TGTGCTAGTGCCTCAACGCTTAATCAGCCCCAGCATTTT
CDR3 protein: CASASTLNQPQHF

V gene: TRBV28
clone size: -
D gene: -
J gene: TRBJ1-5
CDR3 DNA: TGTGCCAGCAGTTTCCTCGGGACCGGGGGCACGGATCAGCCCCAGCATTTT
CDR3 protein: CASSFLGTGGTDQPQHF

V gene: TRBV7-9
clone size: few
D gene: TRBD1
J gene: TRBJ2-2
CDR3 DNA: TGTGCCAGCAGCCTAGACAGGGCCCCGGACACCGGGGAGCTGTTTTTT
CDR3 protein: CASSLDRAPDTGELFF

V gene: TRBV6-1
clone size: many
D gene: -
J gene: TRBJ2-2
CDR3 DNA: TGTGCCAGCAGTGAAACCCCCCTGGACACCGGGGAGCTGTTTTTT
CDR3 protein: CASSETPLDTGELFF

V gene: TRBV7-8
clone size: -
D gene: -
J gene: TRBJ2-6
CDR3 DNA: TGTGCCAGCAGCCCTTGGTCTGGGGCCAACGTCCTGACTTTC
CDR3 protein: CASSPWSGANVLTF

V gene: TRBV6-2/TRBV6-3
clone size: few
D gene: -
J gene: TRBJ1-5
CDR3 DNA: TGTGCCAGCAAAGCCTACCCTCAGGGTCAGCCCCAGCATTTT
CDR3 protein: CASKAYPQGQPQHF

V gene: TRBV7-2
clone size: many
D gene: TRBD1
J gene: TRBJ1-2
CDR3 DNA: TGTGCCAGCAGCTCACGAACCGGGACAGGGGAAAGCATTTATGGCTACACCTTC
CDR3 protein: CASSSRTGTGESIYGYTF

V gene: TRBV12-3/TRBV12-4
clone size: few
D gene: TRBD1
J gene: TRBJ2-1
CDR3 DNA: TGTGCCAGCAGTAGGGACAGGGGAAAAGGCAATGAGCAGTTCTTC
CDR3 protein: CASSRDRGKGNEQFF

V gene: TRBV27
clone size: once
D gene: TRBD1
J gene: TRBJ1-2
CDR3 DNA: TGTGCCAGCAGTCCCTGGACAGGGGACAGAAACTATGGCTACACCTTC
CDR3 protein: CASSPWTGDRNYGYTF

V gene: TRBV5-1
clone size: -
D gene: TRBD2
J gene: TRBJ2-5
CDR3 DNA: TGCGCCAGCAGCTCCCTAAAGGTGTGGCGGGGGGGCCCCCAAGAGACCCAGTACTTC
CDR3 protein: CASSSLKVWRGGPQETQYF

V gene: TRBV6-6
clone size: -
D gene: -
J gene: TRBJ2-1
CDR3 DNA: TGTGCCAGCAGTTACTCGTTTGGGGATGAGCAGTTCTTC
CDR3 protein: CASSYSFGDEQFF

V gene: TRBV5-6
clone size: -
D gene: TRBD1
J gene: TRBJ1-2
CDR3 DNA: TGTGCCAGCAGCTGGTGGGGACAGGGGCCGATTGGTGGCTATGGCTACACCTTC
CDR3 protein: CASSWWGQGPIGGYGYTF

V gene: TRBV27
clone size: -
D gene: -
J gene: TRBJ1-3
CDR3 DNA: TGTGCCAGCAGTCAGGGTGGTGGAAACACCATATATTTT
CDR3 protein: CASSQGGGNTIYF

V gene: TRBV6-6
clone size: -
D gene: -
J gene: TRBJ1-1
CDR3 DNA: TGTGCCAGCAGGATAAGCACTGAAGCTTTCTTT
CDR3 protein: CASRISTEAFF

V gene: TRBV12-5
clone size: many
D gene: TRBD2
J gene: TRBJ2-3
CDR3 DNA: TGTGCTAGTGCCCTGGGGGGGTTCACAGATACGCAGTATTTT
CDR3 protein: CASALGGFTDTQYF

V gene: TRBV4-1
clone size: -
D gene: -
J gene: TRBJ2-3
CDR3 DNA: TGCGCCAGCAGCCAAGGCTGGGACCTGACAGATACGCAGTATTTT
CDR3 protein: CASSQGWDLTDTQYF

V gene: TRBV29-1
clone size: -
D gene: -
J gene: TRBJ1-2
CDR3 DNA: TGCAGCGTTGTATTAAACCCGGACTATGGCTACACCTTC
CDR3 protein: CSVVLNPDYGYTF

V gene: TRBV9
clone size: -
D gene: TRBD1
J gene: TRBJ1-1
CDR3 DNA: TGTGCCAGCAGCTCCCGTCCCGGGACAGGGGTAGAGACTGAAGCTTTCTTT
CDR3 protein: CASSSRPGTGVETEAFF

V gene: TRBV7-2
clone size: few
D gene: -
J gene: TRBJ1-3
CDR3 DNA: TGTGCCAGCAGCTCCGGGCCCCTTGGAAACACCATATATTTT
CDR3 protein: CASSSGPLGNTIYF

V gene: TRBV20-1
clone size: -
D gene: TRBD1
J gene: TRBJ2-3
CDR3 DNA: TGCAGTGCTAGAGGGGGGACAGGGGGCAGAGATACGCAGTATTTT
CDR3 protein: CSARGGTGGRDTQYF

V gene: TRBV6-6
clone size: -
D gene: TRBD2
J gene: TRBJ2-2
CDR3 DNA: TGTGCCAGCAGCCCGACTAGCGGGGAGGTCGGGGAGCTGTTTTTT
CDR3 protein: CASSPTSGEVGELFF

V gene: TRBV7-9
clone size: many
D gene: TRBD1
J gene: TRBJ1-4
CDR3 DNA: TGTGCCAGCAGCTTTAGAAGACGGGACAGGGCAGAGGGTAATGAAAAACTGTTTTTT
CDR3 protein: CASSFRRRDRAEGNEKLFF

V gene: TRBV27
clone size: -
D gene: TRBD1
J gene: TRBJ1-6
CDR3 DNA: TGTGCCAGCAGTCCGGGACAGGGGTTTTCACCCCTCCACTTT
CDR3 protein: CASSPGQGFSPLHF

V gene: TRBV11-2
clone size: -
D gene: -
J gene: TRBJ2-7
CDR3 DNA: TGTGCCAGCAGCTTACGGGGCAGCTCCTCCTACGAGCAGTACTTC
CDR3 protein: CASSLRGSSSYEQYF

V gene: TRBV28
clone size: -
D gene: TRBD2
J gene: TRBJ2-3
CDR3 DNA: TGTGCCAGCAGTCCCCTCCCGTGGACTAGCAAGGGCACAGATACGCAGTATTTT
CDR3 protein: CASSPLPWTSKGTDTQYF

V gene: TRBV6-6
clone size: -
D gene: -
J gene: TRBJ2-2
CDR3 DNA: TGTGTCAGCAGTACCATCGTACAGGGCACCGGGGAGCTGTTTTTT
CDR3 protein: CVSSTIVQGTGELFF

V gene: TRBV7-4
clone size: -
D gene: -
J gene: TRBJ2-4
CDR3 DNA: TGTGCCAACAGCCTCGCGGACCCTACCAAAAACATTCAGTACTTC
CDR3 protein: CANSLADPTKNIQYF

V gene: TRBV7-8
clone size: -
D gene: -
J gene: TRBJ2-3
CDR3 DNA: TGTGCCAGCATAAATGGGGGAATCACAGATACGCAGTATTTT
CDR3 protein: CASINGGITDTQYF

V gene: TRBV6-1
clone size: -
D gene: -
J gene: TRBJ2-7
CDR3 DNA: TGTGCCAGCAGTGAACTGGGGGGTTGGAGCTCCTACGAGCAGTACTTC
CDR3 protein: CASSELGGWSSYEQYF

V gene: TRBV6-5
clone size: -
D gene: -
J gene: TRBJ2-2
CDR3 DNA: TGTGCCAGCAGATTCCCAGGACCACCTCCCGGGGAGCTGTTTTTT
CDR3 protein: CASRFPGPPPGELFF

V gene: TRBV7-9
clone size: -
D gene: TRBD1
J gene: TRBJ2-7
CDR3 DNA: TGTGCCAGCAGCCCGCCCGGGACAGGGGAGTACGAGCAGTACTTC
CDR3 protein: CASSPPGTGEYEQYF

V gene: TRBV15
clone size: -
D gene: TRBD2
J gene: TRBJ2-1
CDR3 DNA: TGTGCCACCCACGGGGGGGCACTGGGGAATGAGCAGTTCTTC
CDR3 protein: CATHGGALGNEQFF

V gene: TRBV29-1
clone size: -
D gene: -
J gene: TRBJ1-2
CDR3 DNA: TGCAGCGTTGAAAGGGACCGTTTCTACACCTTC
CDR3 protein: CSVERDRFYTF

V gene: TRBV20-1
clone size: few
D gene: -
J gene: TRBJ2-3
CDR3 DNA: TGCAGTGCTAGAACAGGGTGGGGGGTTTTGACGCAGTATTTT
CDR3 protein: CSARTGWGVLTQYF

V gene: TRBV7-9
clone size: -
D gene: -
J gene: TRBJ2-5
CDR3 DNA: TGTGCCAGCAGCTTACCACGGGGGTTAGAGACCCAGTACTTC
CDR3 protein: CASSLPRGLETQYF

V gene: TRBV7-6
clone size: -
D gene: -
J gene: TRBJ2-4
CDR3 DNA: TGTGCCAGCAGCCCACGAGGCCCTGGGTACATTCAGTACTTC
CDR3 protein: CASSPRGPGYIQYF

V gene: TRBV6-2/TRBV6-3
clone size: once
D gene: -
J gene: TRBJ1-2
CDR3 DNA: TGTGCCAGCAGCCTTTCCAGGACAGTTTTTGAGGGCTACACCTTC
CDR3 protein: CASSLSRTVFEGYTF

V gene: TRBV7-2
clone size: few
D gene: -
J gene: TRBJ1-2
CDR3 DNA: TGTGCCAGCAGCTTAATAGGTTCGGGGAGGAACTTC
CDR3 protein: CASSLIGSGRNF

V gene: TRBV24-1
clone size: -
D gene: -
J gene: TRBJ2-2
CDR3 DNA: TGTGCCACCAGTGAAGGGCGGAACACCGGGGAGCTGTTTTTT
CDR3 protein: CATSEGRNTGELFF

V gene: TRBV7-8
clone size: -
D gene: -
J gene: TRBJ2-2
CDR3 DNA: TGTGCCAGCAATAAACAGGGTGCCACCGGGGAGCTGTTTTTT
CDR3 protein: CASNKQGATGELFF

V gene: TRBV27
clone size: -
D gene: -
J gene: TRBJ1-2
CDR3 DNA: TGTGCCAGCAGTCAATCCACCCGGATAGGCAAGTTCGGCTATGGCTACACCTTC
CDR3 protein: CASSQSTRIGKFGYGYTF

V gene: TRBV2
clone size: -
D gene: -
J gene: TRBJ2-1
CDR3 DNA: TGTGCCAGCAGTGAAGCTTGGGGCTACAATGAGCAGTTCTTC
CDR3 protein: CASSEAWGYNEQFF

V gene: TRBV12-3/TRBV12-4
clone size: few
D gene: -
J gene: TRBJ1-5
CDR3 DNA: TGTGCCAGCAGTATAGCTCATCAGCCCCAGCATTTT
CDR3 protein: CASSIAHQPQHF